Each of the 2 T cell receptor beta chains below was sequenced from the same sample in a study of OX40 agonist ivuxolimab in advanced cancers. Measured with immunoSEQ multiplex PCR; TCRdb has only the in-frame clones, and not every one. The table lists about 73,000 clones, more than 80% of them singletons. Material: CD4+ or CD8+ T cells sorted from blood, obtained in a trial of the OX40 agonist ivuxolimab. These receptors all stem from an adult with an advanced solid tumor such as melanoma, head and neck, liver or kidney cancer.

The CDR3 sequence: CSVDTGNTIYF. The CDR3 bases are TGCAGCGTTGATACTGGAAACACCATATATTTT. The chain joins TRBV29-1 to TRBJ1-3; D not resolved. The CDR3 is 11 amino acids. Trimming took 3 bases from V and 2 from J, leaving 2 bases between them. Germline V gene sequence: CDR1 SQVTM, CDR2 ANQGSEA.

This clone occurred once. V and J are TRBV7-8 and TRBJ2-7, with D unclear. V was shortened by 0 bases and J by 6 bases, with 12 bases between the two germline ends. The CDR3 length is 14 residues. Looked up from germline, CDR1 is SGHVS and CDR2 is FQNEAQ. The chain's CDR3 is CASSLANFAFEQYF. In nucleotides, the CDR3 is TGTGCCAGCAGCTTAGCTAATTTTGCCTTCGAGCAGTACTTC.